Each of the 7 T cell receptor beta chains below was sequenced from the same sample in a study of tumor-infiltrating lymphocytes in primary liver carcinoma. With a constant-region primer, TCR beta cDNA was made from approximately 520 ng of total RNA. For TCR beta, libraries were produced by three nested multiplex PCR rounds using slightly modified ARM-PCR. TRBV1-TRBV30 forward primers and a C-beta reverse primer were used in the first two PCR rounds, which each ran for around 11 cycles. MiXCR, applied by TCRdb to the multiplex PCR reads, yields one record per CDR3 protein. The data show about 100,000 distinct CDR3 sequences, more than 60% seen once. From unsorted bulk tissue weighing roughly 18-30 mg, DNA and RNA were co-extracted. The sample consisted of liver tumor tissue from sampling region 5. Subset: tumor region T5, tumor centre. These receptors all come from a woman in her sixties or seventies with primary liver carcinoma and hepatitis B virus infection.

This clonotype was seen a single time. One junction end does not reproduce the germline sequence, and a read error may be involved. The gene calls are TRBV6-6 and TRBJ2-7, with D unresolved. The CDR3 spans 13 residues. Germline assignment: CDR1 MNHNY and CDR2 SVGAGI (reference sequence). CDR3 region: CASSYSLAYEQYF. As DNA, the CDR3 is TGTGCCAGCAGTTACTCCCTGGCCTACGAGCAGTATTTC.

This clonotype showed up just once. The V and J genes are TRBV11-2 and TRBJ2-1; TRBD2 aligns across 12 bases. Germline lookup yields CDR1 SGHAT and CDR2 FQNNGV. The length of the CDR3 is 14 residues. V gave up 4 bases and J gave up 9 bases; unmatched junction bases: 4. The CDR3 is CASSWTSGKLEQFF. The CDR3 region has the DNA TGTGCCAGCAGCTGGACTAGCGGGAAGCTTGAGCAGTTCTTC.

As to this clonotype: The conserved phenylalanine or tryptophan is not found at the CDR3 terminus, so this likely reflects a read error. The genes are TRBV5-1 and TRBJ1-2; no firm D call. V lost 5 bases to trimming and J lost 3 bases, with 11 bases between them. The CDR3 loop spans 13 amino acids. Germline V gives CDR1 SGHRS, CDR2 YFSETQ. The CDR3 is CASRSTRDYGYTY. The CDR3 bases are TGCGCCAGCAGGTCAACAAGGGACTATGGCTACACCTAC.

Turning to this clonotype: Compared with germline, one end of the junction differs, possibly owing to a read error. The CDR3 region has the DNA TGTGCCAGCAGTGATCAGTCCCCAAAGCTTTCCGGGGAGCAGTTTTTT. It specifies CASSDQSPKLSGEQFF. The V gene is TRBV28, the J gene TRBJ2-2; D possibly corresponds to TRBD2 (5 bases). CDR1 MDHEN and CDR2 SYDVKM come from the germline V gene. The CDR3 runs 16 residues.

Remarks on this clonotype: Its ends do not fully match the called genes, so a read error is possible. This sequence joins TRBV7-9 and TRBJ2-1; 9 bases map to TRBD2. Per germline, CDR1 SEHNR and CDR2 FQNEAQ (reference sequence). The CDR3 extends over 15 amino acids. CDR3 DNA: TGTGTCAGCAGCTTAGCGGCGGGAGGGCCGGGTGAGCAGTTCTTC. It encodes CVSSLAAGGPGEQFF.

The J gene is TRBJ2-3, the V gene TRBV29-1; D is uncertain. The CDR3 has 10 amino acids. Trimming took off 3 bases at V and 6 bases at J, with 4 bases between the two ends. Germline V gene data show CDR1 as SQVTM and CDR2 as ANQGSEA. The CDR3 coding sequence is TGCAGCGTTGATGCCGATACGCAGTATTTT. Its protein is CSVDADTQYF.

This clonotype was picked up a small number of times. The CDR3, as DNA: TGTGCCAGCAGTTTTTTGGGTTACCAAGAGACCCAGTACTTC. It is translated as CASSFLGYQETQYF. The chain recombines TRBV28 with TRBJ2-5; D remains ambiguous. The CDR3 extends over 14 amino acids. V gave up 3 bases and J gave up 0 bases, with 8 bases separating them. The germline gives CDR1 MDHEN, CDR2 SYDVKM.